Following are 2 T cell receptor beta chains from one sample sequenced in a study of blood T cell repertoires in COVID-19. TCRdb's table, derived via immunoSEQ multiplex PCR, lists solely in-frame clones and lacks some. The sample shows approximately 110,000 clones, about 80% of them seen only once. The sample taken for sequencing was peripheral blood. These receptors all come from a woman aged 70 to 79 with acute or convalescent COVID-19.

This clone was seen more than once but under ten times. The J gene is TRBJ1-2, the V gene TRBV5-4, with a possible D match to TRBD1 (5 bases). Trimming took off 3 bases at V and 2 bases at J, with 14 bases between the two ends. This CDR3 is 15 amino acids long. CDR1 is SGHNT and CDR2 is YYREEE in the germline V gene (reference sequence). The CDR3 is CASSSQGKSNYGYTF. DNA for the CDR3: TGTGCCAGCAGCTCTCAGGGAAAATCAAACTATGGCTACACCTTC.

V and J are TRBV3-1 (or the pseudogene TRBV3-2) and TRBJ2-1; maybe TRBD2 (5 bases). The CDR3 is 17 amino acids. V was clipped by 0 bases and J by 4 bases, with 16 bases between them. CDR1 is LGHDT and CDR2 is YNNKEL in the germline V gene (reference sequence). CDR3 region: CASSQDIRLTKYNEQFF. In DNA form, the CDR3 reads TGTGCCAGCAGCCAAGACATCCGGCTGACTAAGTACAATGAGCAGTTCTTC.